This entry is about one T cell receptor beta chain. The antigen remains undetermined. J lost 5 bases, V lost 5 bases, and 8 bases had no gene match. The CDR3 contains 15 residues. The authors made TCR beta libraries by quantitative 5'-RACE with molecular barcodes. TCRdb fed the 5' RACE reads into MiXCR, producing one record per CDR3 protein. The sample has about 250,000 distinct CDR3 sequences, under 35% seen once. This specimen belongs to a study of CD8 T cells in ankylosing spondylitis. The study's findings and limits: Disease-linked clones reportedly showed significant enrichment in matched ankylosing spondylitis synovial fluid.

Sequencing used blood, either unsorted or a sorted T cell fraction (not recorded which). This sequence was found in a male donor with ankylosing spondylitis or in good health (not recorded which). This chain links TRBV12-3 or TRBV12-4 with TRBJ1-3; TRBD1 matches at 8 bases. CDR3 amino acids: CASSPKRTGRNTIYF. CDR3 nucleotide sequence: TGTGCCAGCAGTCCGAAGCGGACAGGGAGAAACACCATATATTTT.